The 15 T cell receptor beta chains below come from one sample, sequenced in a study of blood T cell repertoires in COVID-19. Produced via immunoSEQ multiplex PCR; TCRdb's table is partial and in-frame only. The sample carries about 69,000 clones, 90% recorded once. The sample was peripheral blood. These receptors originate from a man aged 50 or older with acute or convalescent COVID-19.

The gene calls are TRBV30 and TRBJ1-2, with D unresolved. This CDR3 comprises 13 residues. Per germline, CDR1 GTSNPN and CDR2 SVGIG (reference sequence). Trimming shortened V by 3 bases and J by 6 bases, and 14 bases separated the two germline ends. CDR3 coding DNA: TGTGCCTGGAGCAGTTGGGAGCAGCATGGCTACACCTTC. Its protein is CAWSSWEQHGYTF.

V usage is TRBV30 and J usage is TRBJ1-1, with 7 bases matching TRBD1. The J segment lost 7 bases and the V segment lost 4 bases, leaving 9 bases of the junction unmatched. The germline gives CDR1 GTSNPN, CDR2 SVGIG (reference sequence). The CDR3 is 13 amino acids. CDR3 region: CAWIYRGRGEAFF. The CDR3 bases are TGTGCCTGGATTTACAGGGGAAGGGGTGAAGCTTTCTTT.

The chain links TRBV10-3 to TRBJ2-3; tentatively, D is TRBD1 (6 bases). The CDR3 covers 14 residues. Germline CDR1 reads ENHRY; CDR2 reads SYGVKD. Trimming stripped 4 bases from V and 3 bases from J, with 11 bases between. The CDR3 spells CAISGGGRTDTQYF. The DNA of the CDR3 is TGTGCCATCAGTGGTGGGGGCAGGACAGATACGCAGTATTTT.

This clone was seen only a few times. The chain recombines TRBV19 with TRBJ1-2; 12 positions agree with TRBD1. There are 17 residues in the CDR3. Looked up from germline, CDR1 is LNHDA and CDR2 is SQIVND (reference sequence). V lost 4 bases, J lost 4 bases, and 10 bases stayed unmatched. CDR3 residues: CASSRTGTGGRIYGYTF. The DNA for the CDR3 is TGTGCCAGTAGTAGAACCGGGACAGGGGGCAGGATCTATGGCTACACCTTC.

V usage is TRBV10-2 and J usage is TRBJ2-6; 7 bases line up with TRBD2. CDR1 is WSHSY and CDR2 is SAAADI in the germline V gene. The J segment lost 3 bases and the V segment lost 4 bases, leaving 6 bases of the junction unmatched. CDR3 length: 16 amino acids. The CDR3 DNA sequence: TGCGCCAGCAGTGTAGGTAGGGACTATGGGGCCAACGTCCTGACTTTC. Translation: CASSVGRDYGANVLTF.

The rearrangement joins TRBV2 to TRBJ1-1; D ambiguous. CDR1 is SNHLY, CDR2 FYNNEI, per germline. This CDR3 region has 13 residues. The V end lost 3 bases, the J end lost 4 bases, and 9 bases lay between the germline ends. The CDR3 bases are TGTGCCAGCAGTGAGAGGAGATCCACTGAAGCTTTCTTT. Protein: CASSERRSTEAFF.

This rearrangement joins TRBV28 to TRBJ2-1, with D unresolved. This CDR3 spans 12 amino acids. The V end lost 7 bases, the J end lost 8 bases, and 12 bases lay between the germline ends. Germline CDR1 MDHEN, CDR2 SYDVKM. This CDR3 is CASTYSGDEQFF. The CDR3 nucleotides read TGTGCCAGCACCTATTCTGGAGATGAGCAGTTCTTC.

This chain links TRBV6-6 with TRBJ1-2; no reliable D call. Trimming took off 5 bases at V and 5 bases at J, with 18 bases between the two ends. Germline CDR1 reads MNHNY; CDR2 reads SVGAGI (reference sequence). CDR3 length: 15 amino acids. In DNA form, the CDR3 reads TGTGCCAGCAGTCGGTACAGAGAATCCACTTATGGCTACACCTTC. This codes for CASSRYRESTYGYTF.

The chain joins TRBV7-9 to TRBJ1-1, with TRBD1 as a possible D gene (6 bases). The CDR3 runs to 14 residues. The germline CDR1 and CDR2 sequences are SEHNR and FQNEAQ (reference sequence). V shed 1 base and J shed 4 bases, with 10 bases lying between them. CDR3 residues: CASSLESRGTEAFF. CDR3 sequence (DNA): TGTGCCAGCAGCTTAGAGTCCAGGGGCACTGAAGCTTTCTTT. The whole variable domain, filled in from reference TRBV7-9 and TRBJ1-1, reads DTGVSQNPRHKITKRGQNVTFRCDPISEHNRLYWYRQTLGQGPEFLTYFQNEAQLEKSRLLSDRFSAERPKGSFSTLEIQRTEQGDSAMYLCASSLESRGTEAFFGQGTRLTVV.

The chain has TRBV27 and TRBJ2-3, with D possibly TRBD1 on 7 matching bases. This CDR3 region has 15 residues. V lost 6 bases, J lost 0 bases, and 13 bases lay in between. Per the germline V gene, CDR1 is MNHEY and CDR2 is SMNVEV (reference sequence). The CDR3 DNA reads as TGTGCCAGCAGGACTAGGGGGCTCAGCACAGATACGCAGTATTTT. Residues: CASRTRGLSTDTQYF.

This sequence joins TRBV11-3 and TRBJ2-2; 8 nucleotides match TRBD2. From germline, CDR1 is SGHNT and CDR2 YENEEA. The CDR3 loop spans 15 amino acids. J lost 2 bases, V lost 5 bases, and 4 bases had no gene match. The CDR3: CASSPRTSNTGELFF. The CDR3 nucleotides read TGTGCCAGCAGCCCACGGACTAGCAACACCGGGGAGCTGTTTTTT.

The chain uses TRBV5-4 and TRBJ1-4; 12 bases line up with TRBD1. This CDR3 spans 15 amino acids. Losses at the gene ends were 1 base for V and 8 bases for J; bases not matched to a gene: 3. Germline loops: CDR1 SGHNT, CDR2 YYREEE (reference sequence). CDR3 in amino acids: CASSLRGTGGEKLFF. The CDR3 coding sequence is TGTGCCAGCAGCTTGAGGGGGACAGGGGGCGAAAAACTGTTTTTT.

This clone was seen only once. The CDR3 region is CASSLALSGDRAYEQYF. CDR3 nucleotides: TGCGCCAGCAGCTTGGCTTTATCGGGAGACAGGGCCTACGAGCAGTACTTC. The genes are TRBV5-1 and TRBJ2-7; a possible D gene is TRBD1 (7 bases). The CDR3 totals 17 residues. Germline V gives CDR1 SGHRS, CDR2 YFSETQ. V lost 0 bases, J lost 2 bases, and 18 bases lay in between.

The J gene is TRBJ1-2, the V gene TRBV12-5; D is unclear. The CDR3 consists of 13 residues. With 7 bases removed from V and 5 bases from J, the gap between germline ends came to 14 bases. CDR1 LGHNT and CDR2 FRNRAP come from the germline V gene. The CDR3 reads CASVTGSGYGYTF. For the CDR3, the DNA is TGTGCTAGTGTTACGGGGAGTGGGTATGGCTACACCTTC.

The chain joins TRBV30 to TRBJ2-7, with 10 nucleotides matching TRBD2. Germline-derived CDR1 and CDR2 are GTSNPN and SVGIG (reference sequence). J gave up 2 bases and V 0 bases, and 4 bases lay outside the gene matches. There are 15 residues in the CDR3. CDR3 protein: CAWSVSGRAAYEQYF. CDR3 DNA: TGTGCCTGGAGTGTCAGCGGGAGGGCCGCCTACGAGCAGTACTTC. The variable domain in full, with the rest retrieved from reference TRBV30 and TRBJ2-7, is SQTIHQWPATLVQPVGSPLSLECTVEGTSNPNLYWYRQAAGRGLQLLFYSVGIGQISSEVPQNLSASRPQDRQFILSSKKLLLSDSGFYLCAWSVSGRAAYEQYFGPGTRLTVT.